This TCR beta chain was retrieved from a study of tumor-infiltrating lymphocytes in oesophageal squamous cell carcinoma. MiXCR, applied by TCRdb to the PCR reads, yields one record per CDR3 protein. The repertoire holds about 25,000 distinct CDR3 sequences, with 38% as singletons. The origin of this receptor is a male donor with esophageal squamous cell carcinoma. The specimen was esophageal tumor tissue.

The CDR3: CASRGRSAGERKQYF. CDR3 coding DNA: TGTGCCAGCAGGGGGCGCTCAGCTGGTGAACGTAAGCAGTACTTC. V and J are TRBV28 and TRBJ2-7; perhaps TRBD1 as D (5 bases). Trimming removed 6 bases from V and 8 bases from J, with 23 bases in between. Germline V gene data show CDR1 as MDHEN and CDR2 as SYDVKM. The CDR3 length is 15 residues.